These 7 T cell receptor beta chains came from one sample sequenced in a study of patients and donors after allogeneic stem cell transplantation. Each CDR3 protein is one row after TCRdb ran MiXCR on the RT-PCR reads. The table shows 70,000 to 95,000 distinct CDR3 sequences, with about 5% occurring only once. What was sequenced was blood, either unsorted or a sorted T cell fraction (not recorded which). Receptor source: a human donor who was either an allogeneic HSCT recipient or a stem cell or donor lymphocyte infusion donor (not recorded which). It is not recorded whose cells these are; they may come from a transplant donor.

This clonotype was counted many times. This CDR3 reads CASSLQPGNTEAFF. DNA of the CDR3: TGCGCCAGCAGCTTACAACCTGGGAACACTGAAGCTTTCTTT. The V call is TRBV5-1, the J call TRBJ1-1; D not certain. Trimming removed 2 bases at V and 1 base at J, with 9 bases between. The CDR3 runs to 14 residues. Per germline, CDR1 SGHRS and CDR2 YFSETQ.

The sample holds a few counts of this clonotype. The V gene is TRBV18, the J gene TRBJ2-7; TRBD1 might be the D (5 bases). The CDR3 runs 14 residues. V shed 2 bases and J shed 3 bases, with 11 bases lying between them. Germline V gives CDR1 KGHSH, CDR2 LQKENI. The CDR3 bases are TGTGCCAGCTCACCAAACCAAGACAGCTACGAGCAGTACTTC. It is translated as CASSPNQDSYEQYF.

The chain is built from TRBV20-1 and TRBJ1-3; no clear D. Germline V gives CDR1 DFQATT, CDR2 SNEGSKA (reference sequence). Trimming took 3 bases from V and 0 from J, leaving 12 bases between them. The length of the CDR3 is 15 residues. As DNA, the CDR3 is TGCAGTGCTAGCGGGTCATGGAGCTCTGGAAACACCATATATTTT. It encodes CSASGSWSSGNTIYF.

Many counts were recorded for this clonotype. This rearrangement joins TRBV20-1 to TRBJ2-7; D might be TRBD1 or TRBD2, each matching 6 bases. V was clipped by 4 bases and J by 3 bases, with 13 bases between them. CDR1 is DFQATT, CDR2 SNEGSKA, per germline (reference sequence). There are 13 residues in the CDR3. The DNA of the CDR3 is TGCAGTGCTATTTTACAGGGAGGCTACGAGCAGTACTTC. Translating gives CSAILQGGYEQYF.

This clonotype was recorded at least ten times. Since a much larger clone is just one base distant, this may be a read error. This chain's CDR3 is CASSLDLNTEAFF. The CDR3 nucleotides read TGTGCCAGCAGTTTGGACTTGAACACTGAAGCTTTCTTT. V is TRBV12-3 or TRBV12-4 and J is TRBJ1-1; unclear D gene. The CDR3 contains 13 residues. Deletions cut 3 bases from V and 0 bases from J, with 5 bases between.

The genes are TRBV19 and TRBJ2-6, with D perhaps given as TRBD1 or TRBD2 (5 bases each). V shed 2 bases and J shed 10 bases, with 12 bases lying between them. Germline V gene sequence: CDR1 LNHDA, CDR2 SQIVND (reference sequence). This CDR3 spans 14 amino acids. CDR3 sequence (DNA): TGTGCCAGTAGTATATACGGCAGGGAGAACGTCCTGACTTTC. Its protein product is CASSIYGRENVLTF.

Many counts were recorded for this clonotype. The chain combines TRBV18 with TRBJ2-2, with D unresolved. The CDR3 has 13 residues. Trimming cost V 3 bases and J 2 bases, with 4 bases left between them. Germline V gives CDR1 KGHSH, CDR2 LQKENI. The CDR3 loop is CASSPPNTGELFF. The CDR3 nucleotides read TGTGCCAGCTCACCTCCAAACACCGGGGAGCTGTTTTTT.